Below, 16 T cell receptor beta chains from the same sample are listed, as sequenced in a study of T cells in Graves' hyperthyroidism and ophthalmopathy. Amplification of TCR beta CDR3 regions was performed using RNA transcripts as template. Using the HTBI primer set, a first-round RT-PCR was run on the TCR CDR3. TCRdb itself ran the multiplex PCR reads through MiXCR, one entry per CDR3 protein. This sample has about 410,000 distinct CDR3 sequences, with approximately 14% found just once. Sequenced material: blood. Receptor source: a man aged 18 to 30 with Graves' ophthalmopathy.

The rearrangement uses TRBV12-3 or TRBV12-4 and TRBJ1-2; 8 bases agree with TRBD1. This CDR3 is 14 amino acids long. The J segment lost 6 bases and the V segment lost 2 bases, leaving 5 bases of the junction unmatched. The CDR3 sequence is CASSLWGDRNGYTF. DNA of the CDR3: TGTGCCAGCAGTTTATGGGGGGACAGGAATGGCTACACCTTC.

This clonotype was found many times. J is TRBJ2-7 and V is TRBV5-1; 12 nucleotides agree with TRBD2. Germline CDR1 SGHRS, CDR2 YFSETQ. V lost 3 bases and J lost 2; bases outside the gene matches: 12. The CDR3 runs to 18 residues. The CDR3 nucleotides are TGCGCCAGCAGCTGGACTGAGACTAGCGGGAGTGGGCCCTACGAGCAGTACTTC. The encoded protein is CASSWTETSGSGPYEQYF.

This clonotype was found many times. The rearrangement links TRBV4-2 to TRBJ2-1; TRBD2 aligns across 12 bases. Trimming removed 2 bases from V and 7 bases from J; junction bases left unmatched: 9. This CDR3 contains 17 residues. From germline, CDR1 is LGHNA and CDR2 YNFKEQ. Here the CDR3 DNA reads TGTGCCAGCAGCCAACTGAATCTAGCGGGAGGGGGGAATGAGCAGTTCTTC. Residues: CASSQLNLAGGGNEQFF.

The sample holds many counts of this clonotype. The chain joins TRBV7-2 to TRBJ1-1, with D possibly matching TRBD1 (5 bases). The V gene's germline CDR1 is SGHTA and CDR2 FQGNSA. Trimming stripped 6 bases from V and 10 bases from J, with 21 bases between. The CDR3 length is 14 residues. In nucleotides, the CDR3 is TGTGCCAGCAGTCCTCCCCGCAGGGAACATATAGCTTTCTTT. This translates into CASSPPRREHIAFF.

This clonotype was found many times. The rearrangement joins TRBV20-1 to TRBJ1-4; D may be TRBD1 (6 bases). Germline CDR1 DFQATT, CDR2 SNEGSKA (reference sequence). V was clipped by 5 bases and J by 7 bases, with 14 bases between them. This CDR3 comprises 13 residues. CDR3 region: CSAAGGRREKLFF. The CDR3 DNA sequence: TGCAGTGCTGCTGGGGGGCGCCGTGAAAAACTGTTTTTT.

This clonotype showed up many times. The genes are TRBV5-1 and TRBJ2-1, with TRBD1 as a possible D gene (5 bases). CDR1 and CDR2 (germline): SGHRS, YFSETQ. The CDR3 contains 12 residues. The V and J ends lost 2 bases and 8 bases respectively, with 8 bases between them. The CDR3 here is CASSFVGDEQFF. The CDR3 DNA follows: TGCGCCAGCAGCTTTGTAGGGGATGAGCAGTTCTTC.

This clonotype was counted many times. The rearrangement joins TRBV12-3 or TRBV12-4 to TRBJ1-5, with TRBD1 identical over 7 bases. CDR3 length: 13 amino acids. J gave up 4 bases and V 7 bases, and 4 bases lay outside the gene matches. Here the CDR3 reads CASTKTGNQPQHF. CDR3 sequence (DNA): TGTGCCAGCACCAAGACAGGGAATCAGCCCCAGCATTTT.

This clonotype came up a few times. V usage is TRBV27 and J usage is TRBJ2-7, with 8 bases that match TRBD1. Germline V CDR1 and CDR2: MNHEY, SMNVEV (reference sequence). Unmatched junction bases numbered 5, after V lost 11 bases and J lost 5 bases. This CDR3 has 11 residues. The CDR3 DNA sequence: TGTGCCGTCCAGGGGGCCCACGAGCAGTACTTC. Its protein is CAVQGAHEQYF.

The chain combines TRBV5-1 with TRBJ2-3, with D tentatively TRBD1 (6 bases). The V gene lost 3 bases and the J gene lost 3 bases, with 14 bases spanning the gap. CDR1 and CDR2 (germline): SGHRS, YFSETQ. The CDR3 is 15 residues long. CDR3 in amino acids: CASSSQGWLTDTQYF. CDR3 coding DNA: TGCGCCAGCAGCTCACAGGGATGGTTAACAGATACGCAGTATTTT.

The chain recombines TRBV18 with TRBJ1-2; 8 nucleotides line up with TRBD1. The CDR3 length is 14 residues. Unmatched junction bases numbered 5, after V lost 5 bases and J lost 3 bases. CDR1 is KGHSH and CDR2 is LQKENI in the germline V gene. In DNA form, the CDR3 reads TGTGCCAGCTCAGCAGGGGGCACAGACTATGGCTACACCTTC. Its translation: CASSAGGTDYGYTF.

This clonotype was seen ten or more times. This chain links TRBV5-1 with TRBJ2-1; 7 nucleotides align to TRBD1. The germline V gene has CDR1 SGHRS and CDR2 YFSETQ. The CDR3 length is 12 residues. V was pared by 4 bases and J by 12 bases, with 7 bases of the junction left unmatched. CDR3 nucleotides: TGCGCCAGCAGCCCTCCAGGGGGTGGGCAGTTCTTC. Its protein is CASSPPGGGQFF.

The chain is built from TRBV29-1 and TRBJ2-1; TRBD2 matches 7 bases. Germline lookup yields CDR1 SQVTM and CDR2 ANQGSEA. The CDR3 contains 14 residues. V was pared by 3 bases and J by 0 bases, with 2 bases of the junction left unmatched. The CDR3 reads CSVDGRASYNEQFF. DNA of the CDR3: TGCAGCGTTGATGGGAGGGCCTCCTACAATGAGCAGTTCTTC.

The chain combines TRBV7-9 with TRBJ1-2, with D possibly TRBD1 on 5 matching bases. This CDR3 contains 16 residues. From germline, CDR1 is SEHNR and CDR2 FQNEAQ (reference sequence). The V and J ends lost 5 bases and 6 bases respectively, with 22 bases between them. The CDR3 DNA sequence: TGTGCCAGCAGCACCCTGTCCCAGGGTTTTTTGGATGGCTACACCTTC. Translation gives CASSTLSQGFLDGYTF. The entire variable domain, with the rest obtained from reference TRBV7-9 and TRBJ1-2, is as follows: DTGVSQNPRHKITKRGQNVTFRCDPISEHNRLYWYRQTLGQGPEFLTYFQNEAQLEKSRLLSDRFSAERPKGSFSTLEIQRTEQGDSAMYLCASSTLSQGFLDGYTFGSGTRLTVV.

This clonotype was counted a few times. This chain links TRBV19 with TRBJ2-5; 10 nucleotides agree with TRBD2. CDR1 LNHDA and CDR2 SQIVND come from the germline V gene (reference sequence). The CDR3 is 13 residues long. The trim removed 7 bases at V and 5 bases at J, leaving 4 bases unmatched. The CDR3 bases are TGTGCCAGTATTAGCGGGAGGCAGGAGACCCAGTACTTC. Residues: CASISGRQETQYF.

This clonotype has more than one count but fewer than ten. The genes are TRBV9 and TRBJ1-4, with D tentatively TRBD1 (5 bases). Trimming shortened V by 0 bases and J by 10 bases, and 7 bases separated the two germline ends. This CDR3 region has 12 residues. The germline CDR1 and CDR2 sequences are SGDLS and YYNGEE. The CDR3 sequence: CASSVGGGKLFF. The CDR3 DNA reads TGTGCCAGCAGCGTAGGGGGGGGAAAACTGTTTTTT.

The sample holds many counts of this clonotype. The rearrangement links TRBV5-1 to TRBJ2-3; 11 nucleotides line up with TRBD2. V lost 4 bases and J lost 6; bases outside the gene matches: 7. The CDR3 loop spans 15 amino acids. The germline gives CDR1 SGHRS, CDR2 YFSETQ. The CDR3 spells CASSPTSGGGDTQYF. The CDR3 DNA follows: TGCGCCAGCAGCCCTACTAGCGGGGGAGGGGATACGCAGTATTTT.